Below are 24 T cell receptor beta chains sequenced from a single sample in a study of blood T cell repertoires in COVID-19 (dated by TCRdb to the early 2020s). Library preparation employed the immunoSEQ multiplex PCR assay. The table comes from immuneACCESS by way of TCRdb, which keeps in-frame sequences with V and J called. Part of the clones is missing from these tables; in studies checked, under half for an unresolved V gene and the rest for unknown reasons. The sample data list over 30,000 clones, and around 90% of these were observed just once. The ten biggest clones cover approximately 6.7% of the sample. Sequences were obtained from peripheral blood. The source is a human donor in a cohort sampled during active COVID-19.

This sequence joins TRBV24-1 and TRBJ2-1; 9 nucleotides align to TRBD2. The germline V gene has CDR1 KGHDR and CDR2 SFDVKD. V trimming: 1 base; J trimming: 6 bases; junction bases outside the gene matches: 6. This CDR3 comprises 16 residues. The CDR3 region is CATSDFGGRAANEQFF. CDR3 in DNA: TGTGCCACCAGTGATTTCGGCGGGAGGGCCGCCAATGAGCAGTTCTTC.

This clone was detected a few times. This chain uses TRBV27 with TRBJ2-7, with a weak D call TRBD2 (7 bases). Trimming shortened V by 3 bases and J by 4 bases, and 13 bases separated the two germline ends. The CDR3 loop spans 14 amino acids. In germline, CDR1 is MNHEY, CDR2 SMNVEV (reference sequence). The CDR3 DNA sequence: TGTGCCAGCAGTTTGAGGGGGGGAGAATACGAGCAGTACTTC. This gives the protein CASSLRGGEYEQYF.

This clone occurred a few times. The CDR3 is CASGLAYQPQHF. DNA for the CDR3: TGTGCTAGTGGTTTGGCCTATCAGCCCCAGCATTTT. The rearrangement joins TRBV12-5 to TRBJ1-5; D remains unclear. Looked up from germline, CDR1 is LGHNT and CDR2 is FRNRAP. Trimming took 1 base from V and 5 from J, leaving 3 bases between them. The CDR3 runs 12 residues.

This rearrangement joins TRBV2 to TRBJ2-7; TRBD2 aligns across 11 bases. This CDR3 spans 14 amino acids. V lost 5 bases, J lost 3 bases, and 3 bases stayed unmatched. Germline CDR1 reads SNHLY; CDR2 reads FYNNEI. The CDR3 reads CASSPGTSGYEQYF. CDR3 DNA sequence: TGTGCCAGCAGTCCCGGGACTAGCGGCTACGAGCAGTACTTC.

The chain is built from TRBV10-3 and TRBJ1-4, with 9 bases fitting TRBD1. The junction had 7 bases not matched to a gene; V was cut back by 5 bases and J by 0 bases. The CDR3 runs to 17 residues. CDR1 and CDR2 (germline): ENHRY, SYGVKD. CDR3 loop: CAISPGTGHATNEKLFF. The CDR3 nucleotides read TGTGCCATCAGTCCGGGGACAGGGCATGCAACTAATGAAAAACTGTTTTTT.

The V gene is TRBV5-1, the J gene TRBJ2-2; possibly TRBD2 for D (6 bases). V lost 0 bases to trimming and J lost 5 bases, with 8 bases between them. CDR1 is SGHRS, CDR2 YFSETQ, per germline. The CDR3 totals 14 residues. The CDR3 coding sequence is TGCGCCAGCAGCTTGGTACGGGGGACCGGGGAGCTGTTTTTT. Protein: CASSLVRGTGELFF.

The V call is TRBV15, the J call TRBJ2-6, with 7 bases fitting TRBD1. Germline V lookup: CDR1 LNHNV, CDR2 YYDKDF (reference sequence). With 0 bases clipped from V and 1 base from J, the junction kept 9 bases outside the gene matches. The CDR3 is 19 amino acids. CDR3 in amino acids: CATSRDLDRLKSGANVLTF. The DNA for the CDR3 is TGTGCCACCAGCAGAGATTTGGACAGGCTGAAGTCTGGGGCCAACGTCCTGACTTTC.

This chain uses TRBV19 with TRBJ1-5; D perhaps matches TRBD1 (6 bases). CDR1 LNHDA and CDR2 SQIVND come from the germline V gene (reference sequence). The CDR3 is 19 residues long. The V end was cut by 5 bases, the J end by 1 base, with 24 bases between. The CDR3 sequence: CASSLRDTLSRLSNQPQHF. The CDR3 DNA reads TGTGCCAGTAGTTTACGGGACACCCTTAGCCGTTTGAGCAATCAGCCCCAGCATTTT.

The chain carries TRBV7-6 and TRBJ2-7; 7 bases are a match to TRBD1. Germline V gene data show CDR1 as SGHVS and CDR2 as FNYEAQ. Germline trimming cut 1 base from V and 0 bases from J; bases unmatched to any gene: 6. The CDR3 has 16 residues. For the CDR3, the DNA is TGTGCCAGCAGCTTAGTCCCCGGACAGGACTCCTACGAGCAGTACTTC. Amino acids: CASSLVPGQDSYEQYF.

This clone was detected once. The V gene is TRBV7-8, the J gene TRBJ2-7; the D gene is possibly TRBD2 (5 bases). Germline V gene lookup returns CDR1 SGHVS and CDR2 FQNEAQ. V was trimmed by 6 bases and J by 7 bases, leaving 34 bases between them. CDR3 length equals 19 residues. This chain's CDR3 is CASSSSRLPPLLPTGEQYF. The CDR3 region has the DNA TGTGCCAGCAGTTCAAGTCGACTACCACCCCTACTCCCTACTGGAGAGCAGTACTTC. The full variable domain, rest sourced from reference TRBV7-8 and TRBJ2-7, is GAGVSQSPRYKVAKRGQDVALRCDPISGHVSLFWYQQALGQGPEFLTYFQNEAQLDKSGLPSDRFFAERPEGSVSTLKIQRTQQEDSAVYLCASSSSRLPPLLPTGEQYFGPGTRLTVT.

The chain uses TRBV7-2 and TRBJ2-1, with D tentatively TRBD1 (5 bases). The V gene lost 5 bases and the J gene lost 12 bases, with 14 bases spanning the gap. Germline CDR1 SGHTA, CDR2 FQGNSA. The CDR3 is 12 amino acids. CDR3 bases: TGTGCCAGCAGCGCGTCAGGGTTTGGGCAGTTCTTC. Protein sequence: CASSASGFGQFF. Supplemented by reference TRBV7-2 and TRBJ2-1, the full variable domain reads GAGVSQSPSNKVTEKGKDVELRCDPISGHTALYWYRQSLGQGLEFLIYFQGNSAPDKSGLPSDRFSAERTGGSVSTLTIQRTQQEDSAVYLCASSASGFGQFFGPGTRLTVL.

This clone was recorded once. Written as DNA, the CDR3 is TGCGCCAGCAGCCAGTCCGGGACAGGGGGTGAAAAACTGTTTTTT. It codes for CASSQSGTGGEKLFF. The chain employs TRBV4-1 and TRBJ1-4, with 11 nucleotides matching TRBD1. Germline-derived CDR1 and CDR2 are MGHRA and YSYEKL. Trimming cost V 3 bases and J 7 bases; bases outside gene matches: 4. The CDR3 consists of 15 residues.

V gene TRBV4-3 combines with J gene TRBJ1-3; 7 positions agree with TRBD1. The trim removed 2 bases at V and 2 bases at J, leaving 3 bases unmatched. CDR1 is LGHNA, CDR2 YSLEER, per germline. This CDR3 region has 15 residues. CDR3 nucleotides: TGCGCCAGCAGCCAAAGACAGGGAACTGGAAACACCATATATTTT. Translated, it gives CASSQRQGTGNTIYF.

The genes are TRBV7-9 and TRBJ2-7, with 7 bases identical to TRBD2. With 1 base clipped from V and 0 bases from J, the junction kept 6 bases outside the gene matches. CDR1 and CDR2 from the germline V gene are SEHNR and FQNEAQ (reference sequence). The CDR3 extends over 16 amino acids. The CDR3 sequence is CASSLGLGGSSYEQYF. CDR3 DNA: TGTGCCAGCAGCTTAGGTCTGGGGGGGAGCTCCTACGAGCAGTACTTC.

The chain is built from TRBV19 and TRBJ2-3; TRBD1 is a possible D gene (6 bases). The CDR3 totals 14 residues. V was shortened by 4 bases and J by 2 bases, with 10 bases between the two germline ends. Germline lookup yields CDR1 LNHDA and CDR2 SQIVND (reference sequence). In DNA, the CDR3 is TGTGCCAGTAGTACTTGGACAGACACAGATACGCAGTATTTT. As protein: CASSTWTDTDTQYF.

The chain joins TRBV24-1 to TRBJ2-3, with a weak D call TRBD1 (5 bases). The germline gives CDR1 KGHDR, CDR2 SFDVKD. Trimming stripped 4 bases from V and 7 bases from J, with 17 bases between. This CDR3 spans 15 amino acids. CDR3 sequence: CATSDTNNRFHTQYF. The CDR3 region has the DNA TGTGCCACCAGTGACACAAATAACAGGTTCCATACGCAGTATTTT.

This rearrangement joins TRBV16 to TRBJ2-1; 8 bases are a match to TRBD2. Germline trimming cut 1 base from V and 2 bases from J; bases unmatched to any gene: 4. CDR3 length equals 16 residues. Germline V lookup: CDR1 KGHSY, CDR2 FQNENV. The CDR3 DNA is TGTGCCAGCAGCCAATTTTCGGGAGGGGCCTACAATGAGCAGTTCTTC. It specifies CASSQFSGGAYNEQFF.

This clone was found a few times. The CDR3, as DNA: TGTGCCAGCAGCCAGCCCGGGACTAGCGGGAGTCAGACCGGGGAGCTGTTTTTT. Translating it yields CASSQPGTSGSQTGELFF. V gene TRBV4-2 combines with J gene TRBJ2-2; TRBD2 agrees at 14 bases. CDR1 LGHNA and CDR2 YNFKEQ come from the germline V gene. The CDR3 is 18 amino acids. V gave up 3 bases and J gave up 5 bases; unmatched junction bases: 8.

This sequence joins TRBV4-1 and TRBJ2-2; no firm D call. CDR3 length: 14 residues. Trimming cost V 1 base and J 2 bases, with 5 bases left between them. CDR1 MGHRA and CDR2 YSYEKL come from the germline V gene. DNA for the CDR3: TGCGCCAGCAGCCAAGGGCCAAACACCGGGGAGCTGTTTTTT. It is translated as CASSQGPNTGELFF.

The chain joins TRBV19 to TRBJ2-3; a possible D gene is TRBD1 (6 bases). The CDR3 consists of 15 residues. Germline assignment: CDR1 LNHDA and CDR2 SQIVND (reference sequence). The V end was cut by 3 bases, the J end by 0 bases, with 10 bases between. The DNA of the CDR3 is TGTGCCAGTAGTATCGGAAGGGGGAGCACAGATACGCAGTATTTT. This codes for CASSIGRGSTDTQYF.

The chain carries TRBV19 and TRBJ2-5; D is uncertain. V was pared by 3 bases and J by 4 bases, with 12 bases between. The CDR3 length is 14 residues. Per the germline V gene, CDR1 is LNHDA and CDR2 is SQIVND (reference sequence). The CDR3 nucleotides read TGTGCCAGTAGTATTCATGGCAGGCCAGAGACCCAGTACTTC. It yields the protein CASSIHGRPETQYF.

J is TRBJ2-4 and V is TRBV3-1 (or the pseudogene TRBV3-2); D remains ambiguous. V was pared by 2 bases and J by 1 base, with 3 bases between. The CDR3 spans 13 residues. Germline V gene sequence: CDR1 LGHDT, CDR2 YNNKEL (reference sequence). Here the CDR3 reads CASSQRAKNIQYF. The CDR3 DNA reads as TGTGCCAGCAGCCAACGGGCCAAAAACATTCAGTACTTC.

This chain uses TRBV5-1 with TRBJ1-4; 8 nucleotides line up with TRBD1. CDR1 is SGHRS, CDR2 YFSETQ, per germline. With V trimmed by 2 bases and J by 5 bases, 2 bases remained unmatched. The CDR3 spans 14 residues. The CDR3 is CASSLQGGNEKLFF. The CDR3 region has the DNA TGCGCCAGCAGCTTACAGGGGGGGAATGAAAAACTGTTTTTT. Full variable domain (missing parts from reference TRBV5-1 and TRBJ1-4): KAGVTQTPRYLIKTRGQQVTLSCSPISGHRSVSWYQQTPGQGLQFLFEYFSETQRNKGNFPGRFSGRQFSNSRSEMNVSTLELGDSALYLCASSLQGGNEKLFFGSGTQLSVL.

The J gene is TRBJ2-7, the V gene TRBV7-9, with TRBD1 identical over 9 bases. The germline gives CDR1 SEHNR, CDR2 FQNEAQ (reference sequence). This CDR3 contains 16 residues. V shed 4 bases and J 7 bases; nucleotides not matched to a gene: 14. The DNA of the CDR3 is TGTGCCAGCAGCTCGCGGTCAGGGACAGGGCTAGGGGAGCAGTACTTC. Translation gives CASSSRSGTGLGEQYF. The full variable domain, in which reference TRBV7-9 and TRBJ2-7 provide the parts outside the CDR3, is DTGVSQNPRHKITKRGQNVTFRCDPISEHNRLYWYRQTLGQGPEFLTYFQNEAQLEKSRLLSDRFSAERPKGSFSTLEIQRTEQGDSAMYLCASSSRSGTGLGEQYFGPGTRLTVT.